What follows are 17 T cell receptor beta chains derived from one specimen sequenced in a study of blood T cells in healthy people across ages. A second PCR of roughly 6 to 12 cycles used a sample-barcoded 5' primer and a J-beta primer mix. TCRdb called the 5' RACE reads again in MiXCR, with one record for every CDR3 protein. The data contain about 1.8 million distinct CDR3 sequences, 40% to 55% of them singletons. The sequenced sample was blood. These receptors were obtained from a woman aged 40 to 50 in good health.

The J gene is TRBJ2-5, the V gene TRBV10-3; the D gene could be TRBD1 or TRBD2 (8 bases each). Trimming took off 10 bases at V and 11 bases at J, with 26 bases between the two ends. The CDR3 extends over 14 amino acids. CDR1 and CDR2 (germline): ENHRY, SYGVKD. The CDR3 DNA follows: TGTGCCACCGGGAGGGACAGGATTATCGATGAGCAGTACTTC. It specifies CATGRDRIIDEQYF.

The chain joins TRBV9 to TRBJ2-1; 9 bases fit TRBD2. The V and J ends lost 4 bases and 10 bases, in that order; junction bases with no gene match: 21. Per the germline V gene, CDR1 is SGDLS and CDR2 is YYNGEE. The CDR3 totals 18 residues. The CDR3 is CASSSPASGVQGRGEQFF. CDR3 coding DNA: TGTGCCAGCAGCTCCCCCGCTAGCGGGGTTCAAGGGCGAGGGGAGCAGTTCTTC. The full variable domain, its missing parts supplied by reference TRBV9 and TRBJ2-1, is DSGVTQTPKHLITATGQRVTLRCSPRSGDLSVYWYQQSLDQGLQFLIQYYNGEERAKGNILERFSAQQFPDLHSELNLSSLELGDSALYFCASSSPASGVQGRGEQFFGPGTRLTVL.

The V call is TRBV7-9, the J call TRBJ2-7; TRBD2 matches at 8 bases. CDR3 length equals 16 residues. CDR1 and CDR2 (germline): SEHNR, FQNEAQ (reference sequence). The V and J ends lost 5 bases and 4 bases, in that order; junction bases with no gene match: 13. As DNA, the CDR3 is TGTGCCAGCAGCCCCCCCTTGGCGGGGGGATATTACGAGCAGTACTTC. It translates to CASSPPLAGGYYEQYF.

V usage is TRBV6-1 and J usage is TRBJ2-7, with D perhaps TRBD2 (5 bases). Germline V gives CDR1 MNHNS, CDR2 SASEGT. V shed 0 bases and J shed 7 bases, with 10 bases lying between them. The CDR3 runs to 13 residues. CDR3 nucleotide sequence: TGTGCCAGCAGTGAAGCATACGGGAATGAGCAGTACTTC. Encoded protein: CASSEAYGNEQYF.

The rearrangement uses TRBV20-1 and TRBJ2-7; D is undetermined. Trimming took 0 bases from V and 3 from J, leaving 18 bases between them. This CDR3 region has 16 residues. Germline CDR1 reads DFQATT; CDR2 reads SNEGSKA (reference sequence). The CDR3 sequence is CSARDIARQSYYEQYF. CDR3 DNA: TGCAGTGCTAGAGATATCGCTCGCCAATCTTACTACGAGCAGTACTTC.

The genes are TRBV20-1 and TRBJ2-7; TRBD1 matches 8 bases. This CDR3 has 14 residues. Germline CDR1 is DFQATT and CDR2 is SNEGSKA (reference sequence). With V trimmed by 5 bases and J by 1 base, 7 bases remained unmatched. CDR3 sequence (DNA): TGCAGTGCTCCCCGAGGGGACAGGTCCTACGAGCAGTACTTC. Translated: CSAPRGDRSYEQYF.

This chain joins TRBV15 and TRBJ1-4; D ambiguous. Looked up from germline, CDR1 is LNHNV and CDR2 is YYDKDF (reference sequence). The germline V and J ends were trimmed by 3 bases and 0 bases, with 5 bases remaining between them. CDR3 length: 14 amino acids. CDR3 nucleotide sequence: TGTGCCACCAGCAGGGGCTCAACTAATGAAAAACTGTTTTTT. It encodes CATSRGSTNEKLFF. Full variable domain (remainder filled in from reference TRBV15 and TRBJ1-4): DAMVIQNPRYQVTQFGKPVTLSCSQTLNHNVMYWYQQKSSQAPKLLFHYYDKDFNNEADTPDNFQSRRPNTSFCFLDIRSPGLGDTAMYLCATSRGSTNEKLFFGSGTQLSVL.

The J gene is TRBJ1-2, the V gene TRBV4-2; D is undetermined. CDR3 length: 12 amino acids. Per germline, CDR1 LGHNA and CDR2 YNFKEQ. V was pared by 4 bases and J by 10 bases, with 13 bases between. The CDR3: CASSPREAPYTF. For the CDR3, the DNA is TGTGCCAGCAGCCCCCGAGAGGCTCCCTACACCTTC.

This clonotype has only a few counts. The CDR3 region is CASSFVGYTF. DNA for the CDR3: TGTGCCAGCAGTTTTGTCGGCTACACCTTC. The chain uses TRBV28 and TRBJ1-2; D unclear. Looked up from germline, CDR1 is MDHEN and CDR2 is SYDVKM. The CDR3 totals 10 residues. V was cut by 3 bases and J by 8 bases, with 4 bases left in between.

The rearrangement joins TRBV19 to TRBJ2-4; D perhaps matches TRBD1 (5 bases). Germline CDR1 reads LNHDA; CDR2 reads SQIVND (reference sequence). The CDR3 has 12 amino acids. V was clipped by 3 bases and J by 13 bases, with 13 bases between them. The CDR3 DNA is TGTGCCAGTAGTATCGGGTCTCAGGGCCAGTACTTC. Translating it yields CASSIGSQGQYF.

This clonotype was observed a handful of times. The rearrangement uses TRBV4-2 and TRBJ2-3; possible D gene TRBD2, 6 bases. This CDR3 has 16 amino acids. Trimming pared 4 bases from V and 2 bases from J, leaving 16 bases between. Germline CDR1 and CDR2: LGHNA and YNFKEQ. CDR3 sequence (DNA): TGTGCCAGCAGCCCTCGGACTAAACAAAACACAGATACGCAGTATTTT. This encodes CASSPRTKQNTDTQYF.

The V call is TRBV20-1, the J call TRBJ2-3; 7 nucleotides agree with TRBD1. CDR1 and CDR2 from the germline V gene are DFQATT and SNEGSKA (reference sequence). Trimming removed 3 bases from V and 6 bases from J; junction bases left unmatched: 9. This CDR3 has 14 residues. CDR3 sequence (DNA): TGCAGTGCTAGCGACAGGGCTGGACGCGATACGCAGTATTTT. Its translation: CSASDRAGRDTQYF.

The V gene is TRBV20-1, the J gene TRBJ2-1, with TRBD1 identical over 10 bases. Looked up from germline, CDR1 is DFQATT and CDR2 is SNEGSKA (reference sequence). The CDR3 sequence is 10 residues long. Unmatched junction bases numbered 5, after V lost 6 bases and J lost 15 bases. The CDR3 region is CSALDRGWFF. CDR3 DNA: TGCAGTGCCCTGGACAGGGGGTGGTTCTTC.

The chain has TRBV7-6 and TRBJ1-1; 8 positions agree with TRBD1. Germline CDR1 SGHVS, CDR2 FNYEAQ. V was pared by 7 bases and J by 0 bases, with 16 bases of the junction left unmatched. The CDR3 has 18 residues. The CDR3 reads CASTPRPGGAGLNTEAFF. The CDR3 coding sequence is TGTGCCAGCACCCCACGCCCAGGGGGCGCGGGGTTGAACACTGAAGCTTTCTTT.

The chain joins TRBV4-1 to TRBJ2-7; the match to TRBD1 covers 8 bases. The ends lost 1 base at V and 5 bases at J; junction bases unmatched: 7. Germline CDR1 reads MGHRA; CDR2 reads YSYEKL. This CDR3 spans 15 amino acids. CDR3 loop: CASSQVGDRGDEQYF. The CDR3 region has the DNA TGCGCCAGCAGCCAAGTCGGTGACAGGGGCGACGAGCAGTACTTC.

This clonotype appeared a few times. This sequence joins TRBV2 and TRBJ1-4; no clear D. This CDR3 is built from 12 residues. With 7 bases removed from V and 5 bases from J, the gap between germline ends came to 8 bases. Per germline, CDR1 SNHLY and CDR2 FYNNEI. The CDR3 nucleotides are TGTGCCAGCAACCTAGGGAATGAAAAACTGTTTTTT. Protein sequence: CASNLGNEKLFF.

This clonotype has a single count. V gene TRBV12-3 or TRBV12-4 combines with J gene TRBJ2-7, with no clear D. The J call is doubtful: the DNA matches TRBJ2-4 better. This CDR3 spans 13 amino acids. The CDR3 is CASSPRVQNIQYF. CDR3 nucleotide sequence: TGTGCCAGCAGTCCAAGGGTCCAAAACATTCAGTACTTC.